This TCR beta chain derives from a study of response to subunit inactivated influenza vaccine. From the RT-PCR reads, TCRdb called clonotypes with MiXCR, one entry per CDR3 protein. This table has about 540,000 distinct CDR3 sequences, around 21% appearing once. Per germline, CDR1 LNHNV and CDR2 YYDKDF (reference sequence). CDR3 length: 15 residues. Trimming took off 3 bases at V and 0 bases at J, with 9 bases between the two ends. This clonotype has only one observation. A further study also used this sample, focusing on T cells expressing NK-cell markers. That source reports: The authors made TCR beta cDNA libraries by 5'RACE template switching. This switching added a universal primer site and UMIs. Among the eight sequenced donors, seven tested HCMV-seropositive and one tested seronegative.

The sequence came from a man between 45 and 60 years old who received an inactivated influenza vaccine. The sequences come from CD4+ T cells sorted from PBMCs, collected about 13 days after vaccination. The chain has TRBV15 and TRBJ1-5; D is possibly TRBD1 (6 bases). The DNA of the CDR3 is TGTGCCACCAGCAGGGACAGATTTAGCAATCAGCCCCAGCATTTT. Translating gives CATSRDRFSNQPQHF.